This T cell receptor (beta chain) was found in a study of response to subunit inactivated influenza vaccine. Trimming stripped 6 bases from V and 6 bases from J, with 15 bases between. Per germline, CDR1 MNHNS and CDR2 SASEGT. The CDR3 is made up of 14 amino acids. The table lists this clonotype with many counts. TCRdb reprocessed the RT-PCR reads via MiXCR and lists one record per CDR3 protein. The sample includes about 500,000 distinct CDR3 sequences, more than 15% of them seen just once. The sequence was collected from a man aged 45 to 75 who received an inactivated influenza vaccine. The sequencing here drew on CD4+ T cells sorted from PBMCs, taken less than 25 months after vaccination. The V and J genes are TRBV6-1 and TRBJ2-1, with D tentatively TRBD1 or TRBD2 (5 bases each). DNA for the CDR3: TGTGCCAGCAGGCCAGGGTATGGAGGCAATGAGCAGTTCTTC. Residues: CASRPGYGGNEQFF.